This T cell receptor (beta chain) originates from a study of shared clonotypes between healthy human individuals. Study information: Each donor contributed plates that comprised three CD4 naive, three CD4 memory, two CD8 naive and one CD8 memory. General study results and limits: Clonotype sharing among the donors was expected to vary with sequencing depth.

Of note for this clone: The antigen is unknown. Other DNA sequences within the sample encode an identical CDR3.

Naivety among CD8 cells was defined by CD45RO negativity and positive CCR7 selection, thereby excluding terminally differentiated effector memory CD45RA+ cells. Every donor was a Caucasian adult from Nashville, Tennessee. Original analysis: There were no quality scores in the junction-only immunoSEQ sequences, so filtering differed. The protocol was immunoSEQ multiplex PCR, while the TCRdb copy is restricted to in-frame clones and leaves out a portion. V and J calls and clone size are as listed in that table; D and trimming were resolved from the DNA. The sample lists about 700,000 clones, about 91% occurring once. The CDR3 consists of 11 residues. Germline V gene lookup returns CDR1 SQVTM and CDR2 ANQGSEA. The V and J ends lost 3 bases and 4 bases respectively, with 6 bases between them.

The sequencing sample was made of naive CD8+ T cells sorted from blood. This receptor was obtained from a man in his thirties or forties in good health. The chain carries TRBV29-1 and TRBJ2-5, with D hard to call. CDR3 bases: TGCAGCGTTGAGGTTGGAGAGACCCAGTACTTC. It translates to CSVEVGETQYF.